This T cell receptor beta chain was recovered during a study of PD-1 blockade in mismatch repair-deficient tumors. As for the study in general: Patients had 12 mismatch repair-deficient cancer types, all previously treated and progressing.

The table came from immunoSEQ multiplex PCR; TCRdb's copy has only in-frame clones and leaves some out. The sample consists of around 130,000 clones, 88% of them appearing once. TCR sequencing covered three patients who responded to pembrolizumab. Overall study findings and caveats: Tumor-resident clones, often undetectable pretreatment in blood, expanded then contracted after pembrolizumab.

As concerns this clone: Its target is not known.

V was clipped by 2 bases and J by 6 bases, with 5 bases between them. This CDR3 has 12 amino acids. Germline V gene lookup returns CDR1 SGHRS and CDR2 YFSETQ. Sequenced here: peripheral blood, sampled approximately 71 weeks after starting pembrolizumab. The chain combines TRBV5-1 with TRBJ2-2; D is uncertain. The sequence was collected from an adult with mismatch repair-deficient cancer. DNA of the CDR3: TGCGCCAGCAGCTTTGGTTCCGGGGAGCTGTTTTTT. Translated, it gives CASSFGSGELFF.